What follows is one TCR beta chain and its context. No cognate antigen has been identified for it. No qualities accompany the bases; no much larger clone lies one base away. This entry comes from a study of control samples from healthy donors and cancer patients (dated by TCRdb to 2020 to 2022). The method was the immunoSEQ multiplex PCR assay. TCRdb mirrors the immuneACCESS table, restricted to in-frame sequences. Some clones are absent from its copies; in checked studies, under half trace to an unresolved V gene, and the reason for the others is unknown. The sample profile shows roughly 170,000 clones; 70% to 90% of them were found once. Clones ranked in the top ten supply under 5% of the sample. CDR1 and CDR2 were assigned from the germline V gene (reference sequence) as LGHDT and YNNKEL. The CDR3 has 16 amino acids, counting the end cysteine and phenylalanine. The kept DNA is CDR3 alone, 48 bases in frame from the first base. Ends trimmed: V by 4 bases, J by 0 bases; bases unmatched to a gene: 6.

Sequenced sample: blood. The TCR comes from a woman younger than 45 in good health. This sequence uses TRBV3-1 (or the pseudogene TRBV3-2) and TRBJ2-1; 7 central nucleotides agree with TRBD2. The DNA sequence follows: TGTGCCAGCAGCCCCTTGAGCGGGGACTCCTACAATGAGCAGTTCTTC. This gives the protein CASSPLSGDSYNEQFF.